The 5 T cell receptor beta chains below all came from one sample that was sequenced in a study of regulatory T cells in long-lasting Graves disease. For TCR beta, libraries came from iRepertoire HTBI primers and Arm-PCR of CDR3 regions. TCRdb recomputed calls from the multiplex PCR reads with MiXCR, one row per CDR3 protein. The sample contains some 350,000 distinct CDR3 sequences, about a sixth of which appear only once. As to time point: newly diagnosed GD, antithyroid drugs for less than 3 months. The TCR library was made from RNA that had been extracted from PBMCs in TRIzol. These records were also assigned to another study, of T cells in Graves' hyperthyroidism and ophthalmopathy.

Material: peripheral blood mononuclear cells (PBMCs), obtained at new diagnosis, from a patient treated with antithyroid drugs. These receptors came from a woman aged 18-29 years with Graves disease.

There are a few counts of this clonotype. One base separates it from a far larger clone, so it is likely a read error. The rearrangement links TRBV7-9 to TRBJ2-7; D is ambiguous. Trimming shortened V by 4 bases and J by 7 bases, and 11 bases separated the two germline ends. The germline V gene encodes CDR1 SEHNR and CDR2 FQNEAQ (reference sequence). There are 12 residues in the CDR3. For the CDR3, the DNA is TGTGCCAGCAGCTCCCCCGGCAATGAGCAGTACTTC. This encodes CASSSPGNEQYF.

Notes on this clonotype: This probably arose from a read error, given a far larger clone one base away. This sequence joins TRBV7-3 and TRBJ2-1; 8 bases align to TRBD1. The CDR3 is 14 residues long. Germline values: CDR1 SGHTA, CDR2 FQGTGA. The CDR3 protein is CASSPSGQGKTQHF. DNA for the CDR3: TGTGCCAGCAGCCCCTCCGGACAGGGAAAGACCCAGCACTTC.

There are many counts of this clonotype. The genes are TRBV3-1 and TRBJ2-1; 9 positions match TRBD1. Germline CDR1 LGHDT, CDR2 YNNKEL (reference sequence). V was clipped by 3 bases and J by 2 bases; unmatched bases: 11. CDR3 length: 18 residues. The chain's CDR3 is CASSQGNPGQGTYNEQFF. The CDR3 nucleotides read TGTGCCAGCAGCCAGGGTAACCCGGGACAGGGAACCTACAATGAGCAGTTCTTC.

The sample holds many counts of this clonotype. CDR3 in amino acids: CASSLYHGRIAKNIQYF. The CDR3 DNA reads TGTGCCAGCAGTTTATATCACGGCAGAATAGCCAAAAACATTCAGTACTTC. The chain recombines TRBV28 with TRBJ2-4, with D unresolved. Trimming took 1 base from V and 0 from J, leaving 13 bases between them. From germline, CDR1 is MDHEN and CDR2 SYDVKM. CDR3 length: 17 amino acids.

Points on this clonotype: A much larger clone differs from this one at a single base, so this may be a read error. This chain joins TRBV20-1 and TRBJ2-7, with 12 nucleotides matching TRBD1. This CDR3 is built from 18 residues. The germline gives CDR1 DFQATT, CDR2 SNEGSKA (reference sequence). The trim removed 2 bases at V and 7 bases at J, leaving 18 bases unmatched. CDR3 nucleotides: TGCAGTGCTAGACATTCCCCGGGACAGGGGGCGTGGGGGAATGAGCAGTACTTC. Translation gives CSARHSPGQGAWGNEQYF.